The 14 T cell receptor beta chains given below trace back to one sample, sequenced in a study of Tregs in tolerant kidney transplant recipients. Recipients received nonmyeloablative bone marrow transplants from related graft donors, with transient mixed chimerism. Measured with immunoSEQ multiplex PCR; TCRdb has only the in-frame clones, and not every one. The sample has 30,000 to 40,000 clones. This specimen consisted of CD4+ T cells from blood (PBMCs), obtained 24 months after the transplant. The receptors come from a human patient who received a combined kidney and bone marrow transplant. The T cells may partly be graft donor cells.

On this clone: The CDR3 extends 3 residues past the end of the read, so its final part is completed from the germline J gene. The genes are TRBV30 and TRBJ2-7, with TRBD1 matching 7 bases. Germline-derived CDR1 and CDR2 are GTSNPN and SVGIG (reference sequence). Trimming at V came to 5 bases and at J to 2 bases, leaving 3 bases not matched to a gene. CDR3 size: 12 residues. The CDR3 reads CAWGDRAYEQYF. The part of the CDR3 DNA that was read is TGTGCCTGGGGCGACAGGGCCTACGAG.

To note about this clone: Read data end 3 residues before the CDR3 end; the end is taken from the germline J gene. The chain uses TRBV7-2 and TRBJ2-7; D gene uncertain. V was clipped by 4 bases and J by 4 bases, with 11 bases between them. Germline CDR1 SGHTA, CDR2 FQGNSA. The CDR3 totals 13 residues. The CDR3 DNA, read in part, is TGTGCCAGCAGCTGGCCAGGCCTGTACGAG. Residues: CASSWPGLYE. The CDR3 in full is CASSWPGLYEQYF.

Points on this clone: The CDR3 end lies 3 residues beyond the end of the read and is filled in from the germline J gene. The gene calls are TRBV5-1 and TRBJ1-1; D remains unclear. The CDR3 runs to 13 residues. The germline CDR1 and CDR2 sequences are SGHRS and YFSETQ. The CDR3 protein is CASSRGLTLGAFF. The covered CDR3 bases are TGCGCCAGCAGCCGTGGGTTAACGCTCGGG.

On this clone: The sequence runs out 3 residues before the end of the CDR3; the remainder is reconstructed from the germline J gene. This chain uses TRBV5-5 with TRBJ2-7; 7 bases line up with TRBD1. Germline CDR1 reads SGHKS; CDR2 reads YYEKEE (reference sequence). V trimming: 5 bases; J trimming: 0 bases; junction bases outside the gene matches: 5. The CDR3 consists of 14 residues. The DNA read from the CDR3 is TGTGCCAGCAGTTCGACAGGGAGCTCCTACGAG. Protein sequence: CASSSTGSSYE. The CDR3 in its entirety is CASSSTGSSYEQYF.

In the case of this clone: The read terminates 3 residues ahead of where the CDR3 ends, so the germline J gene completes it. The chain employs TRBV30 and TRBJ2-1; D is unclear. Germline CDR1 reads GTSNPN; CDR2 reads SVGIG (reference sequence). V gave up 5 bases and J gave up 3 bases, with 20 bases separating them. The CDR3 is made up of 16 amino acids. This CDR3 is CAWGHHIRSFYNEQFF. Partial CDR3 DNA: TGTGCCTGGGGGCATCATATAAGATCATTCTACAATGAG.

With regard to this clone: The read is 3 residues too short to cover the CDR3 end, so that end is filled in from the germline J gene. The chain joins TRBV20-1 to TRBJ2-5, with 13 bases matching TRBD2. In germline, CDR1 is DFQATT, CDR2 SNEGSKA (reference sequence). The CDR3 has 16 residues. J was trimmed by 1 base and V by 4 bases; bases with no gene match: 6. This chain's CDR3 is CSANGLAGVPQETQYF. CDR3 DNA, as far as it was read: TGCAGTGCTAATGGACTAGCGGGAGTGCCCCAAGAGACC.

About this clone: The read terminates 3 residues ahead of where the CDR3 ends, so the germline J gene completes it. The chain couples TRBV20-1 to TRBJ2-7; 7 positions match TRBD1. The germline gives CDR1 DFQATT, CDR2 SNEGSKA (reference sequence). The CDR3 totals 14 residues. The V segment lost 5 bases and the J segment 2 bases; nucleotides outside the gene matches: 9. The CDR3 spells CSALPGGQTYEQYF. The sequenced part of the CDR3 DNA is TGCAGTGCTCTACCAGGGGGACAAACCTACGAG.

Regarding this clone: The read stops 3 residues short of the end of the CDR3; the missing end is completed from the germline J gene. V is TRBV5-1 and J is TRBJ2-1; possibly TRBD2 for D (6 bases). This CDR3 region has 14 residues. The V end was cut by 2 bases, the J end by 7 bases, with 13 bases between. Looked up from germline, CDR1 is SGHRS and CDR2 is YFSETQ. This CDR3 reads CASSFPLALNEQFF. Partial CDR3 DNA: TGCGCCAGCAGCTTTCCTCTAGCGTTGAATGAG.

Of note for this clone: The DNA ends 3 residues before the CDR3 does, and the rest of the CDR3 is filled in from the germline J gene. V and J are TRBV5-1 and TRBJ2-3; 11 bases agree with TRBD2. V gave up 1 base and J gave up 4 bases; unmatched junction bases: 2. The CDR3 totals 15 residues. From germline, CDR1 is SGHRS and CDR2 YFSETQ. The covered CDR3 bases are TGCGCCAGCAGCTTGCTAGCGGGAGGACCAGATACG. Amino acid sequence: CASSLLAGGPDT. The complete CDR3 sequence is CASSLLAGGPDTQYF.

In the case of this clone: The read is 3 residues too short to cover the CDR3 end, so that end is filled in from the germline J gene. The chain combines TRBV19 with TRBJ1-6; D perhaps matches TRBD1 (6 bases). V dropped 3 bases and J dropped 7 bases, with 10 bases sitting between them. The CDR3 loop spans 14 amino acids. Germline CDR1 LNHDA, CDR2 SQIVND (reference sequence). The sequenced part of the CDR3 DNA is TGTGCCAGTAGTATGGCCCAGGGGAATTCACCC. Amino acid sequence: CASSMAQGNSP. The entire CDR3 is CASSMAQGNSPLHF.

With respect to this clone: The missing CDR3 end, 3 residues past where the read stops, is filled in from the germline J gene. The chain recombines TRBV19 with TRBJ1-1, with D possibly being TRBD1 (5 bases). V was trimmed by 6 bases and J by 0 bases, leaving 14 bases between them. Germline lookup yields CDR1 LNHDA and CDR2 SQIVND (reference sequence). CDR3 length equals 15 residues. The sequenced part of the CDR3 DNA is TGTGCCAGTAGGCCCTGGGGCACCTTGAACACTGAA. Translating it yields CASRPWGTLNTE. The whole CDR3 protein is CASRPWGTLNTEAFF.

To note about this clone: The observed sequence ends 3 residues before the CDR3 terminus, with the missing tail filled in from the germline J gene. The V call is TRBV5-1, the J call TRBJ2-7; TRBD2 aligns across 9 bases. Germline V lookup: CDR1 SGHRS, CDR2 YFSETQ. J gave up 5 bases and V 0 bases, and 15 bases lay outside the gene matches. This CDR3 has 18 residues. CDR3 DNA, as far as it was read: TGCGCCAGCAGCTTGGGACGCTTGCCGCTAGCGGGAAAGGACGAG. This gives the protein CASSLGRLPLAGKDE. The full CDR3 is CASSLGRLPLAGKDEQYF. Variable domain in full (rest from reference TRBV5-1 and TRBJ2-7): KAGVTQTPRYLIKTRGQQVTLSCSPISGHRSVSWYQQTPGQGLQFLFEYFSETQRNKGNFPGRFSGRQFSNSRSEMNVSTLELGDSALYLCASSLGRLPLAGKDEQYFGPGTRLTVT.

Of note for this clone: The read finishes 3 residues shy of the CDR3 end, and the germline J gene is used to complete it. The chain recombines TRBV10-3 with TRBJ2-2; 9 bases are shared with TRBD2. The junction had 4 bases not matched to a gene; V was cut back by 4 bases and J by 7 bases. Germline V gene lookup returns CDR1 ENHRY and CDR2 SYGVKD. This CDR3 contains 14 residues. CDR3 DNA, as far as it was read: TGTGCCATCAGTGGGGGACTAGCCCACGGGGAG. Protein sequence: CAISGGLAHGE. The full-length CDR3 reads as CAISGGLAHGELFF.

Details on this clone: The read stops 3 residues short of the end of the CDR3; the missing end is completed from the germline J gene. This rearrangement joins TRBV20-1 to TRBJ1-2; TRBD1 aligns across 8 bases. The CDR3 extends over 15 amino acids. Germline V gene sequence: CDR1 DFQATT, CDR2 SNEGSKA (reference sequence). The trim removed 1 base at V and 5 bases at J, leaving 9 bases unmatched. The CDR3 spells CSARALGQAMYGYTF. The DNA read from the CDR3 is TGCAGTGCTAGAGCTCTGGGACAGGCTATGTATGGC.